This entry lists 30 T cell receptor beta chains sequenced from one sample in a study of identical twins. TCRdb re-called the 5' RACE reads with MiXCR, one entry per CDR3 protein. The sample has 450,000 or so distinct CDR3 sequences; 14% are singletons. The data also belong to a second study, concerning yellow fever vaccine responses in identical twins.

The sequenced sample was CD4+ T cells sorted from blood. These receptors all come from a young woman in good health.

This chain joins TRBV18 and TRBJ2-3; D unresolved. CDR1 is KGHSH, CDR2 LQKENI, per germline. V was cut by 3 bases and J by 2 bases, with 9 bases left in between. The CDR3 consists of 14 residues. CDR3: CASSPTQFTDTQYF. CDR3 nucleotides: TGTGCCAGCTCACCTACACAGTTCACAGATACGCAGTATTTT.

This clonotype was observed a handful of times. This rearrangement joins TRBV5-1 to TRBJ2-5; 7 bases map to TRBD1. V lost 6 bases and J lost 3; bases outside the gene matches: 8. Germline V gives CDR1 SGHRS, CDR2 YFSETQ. CDR3 length equals 14 residues. For the CDR3, the DNA is TGCGCCAGCAAAAAACAGGGGACCGAAGAGACCCAGTACTTC. This translates into CASKKQGTEETQYF.

This clonotype came up a few times. The chain uses TRBV29-1 and TRBJ2-3; TRBD2 might be the D (6 bases). The V gene's germline CDR1 is SQVTM and CDR2 ANQGSEA. V shed 3 bases and J shed 6 bases, with 16 bases lying between them. This CDR3 contains 14 residues. The CDR3 DNA sequence: TGCAGCGTTGAGGGGACGCCCGGAGGGGATACGCAGTATTTT. It specifies CSVEGTPGGDTQYF.

This clonotype was seen ten or more times. The chain's CDR3 is CASSPGTGGNTGELFF. DNA of the CDR3: TGTGCCAGCAGTCCGGGGACAGGGGGCAACACCGGGGAGCTGTTTTTT. This chain joins TRBV12-3 or TRBV12-4 and TRBJ2-2; TRBD1 matches at 12 bases. This CDR3 has 16 amino acids. V shed 5 bases and J 2 bases; nucleotides not matched to a gene: 3.

In its sample, this clonotype was seen many times. The rearrangement joins TRBV7-9 to TRBJ2-7; 13 bases match TRBD2. Per the germline V gene, CDR1 is SEHNR and CDR2 is FQNEAQ (reference sequence). This CDR3 contains 16 residues. V was clipped by 5 bases and J by 9 bases; unmatched bases: 13. This CDR3 is CASSHKGLAGALVQYF. CDR3 nucleotide sequence: TGTGCCAGCAGCCACAAAGGACTAGCGGGAGCCTTGGTGCAGTACTTC.

This clonotype showed up many times. J is TRBJ2-1 and V is TRBV29-1; 8 bases align to TRBD1. Trimming cost V 7 bases and J 5 bases; bases outside gene matches: 4. This CDR3 has 12 amino acids. Germline V gene lookup returns CDR1 SQVTM and CDR2 ANQGSEA. CDR3 loop: CSGRTGHNEQFF. The CDR3 DNA is TGCAGCGGCCGGACAGGGCACAATGAGCAGTTCTTC.

This clonotype was observed at least ten times. The chain carries TRBV5-1 and TRBJ1-6; 8 bases line up with TRBD1. With 7 bases clipped from V and 7 bases from J, the junction kept 4 bases outside the gene matches. CDR3 size: 13 residues. The germline V gene has CDR1 SGHRS and CDR2 YFSETQ. This CDR3 is CASATGENSPLHF. The CDR3 DNA follows: TGCGCCAGCGCGACAGGGGAAAATTCACCCCTCCACTTT.

This chain links TRBV10-3 with TRBJ2-2, with a possible D match to TRBD2 (6 bases). The V gene lost 8 bases and the J gene lost 0 bases, with 13 bases spanning the gap. The germline CDR1 and CDR2 sequences are ENHRY and SYGVKD. This CDR3 spans 15 amino acids. The CDR3 spells CAISKGTANTGELFF. CDR3 sequence (DNA): TGTGCCATCTCCAAGGGGACTGCGAACACCGGGGAGCTGTTTTTT.

This clonotype occurred many times. V gene TRBV3-1 combines with J gene TRBJ2-7, with a tentative D call TRBD2 (6 bases). This CDR3 has 18 residues. The V gene lost 0 bases and the J gene lost 2 bases, with 20 bases spanning the gap. Per germline, CDR1 LGHDT and CDR2 YNNKEL (reference sequence). The CDR3 loop is CASSQDRRSSPGAYEQYF. The DNA for the CDR3 is TGTGCCAGCAGCCAAGACCGTCGGAGTTCACCGGGGGCCTACGAGCAGTACTTC.

This clonotype was detected only a few times. The V call is TRBV7-9, the J call TRBJ2-5; no definite D call. The CDR3 runs 13 residues. CDR1 and CDR2 (germline): SEHNR, FQNEAQ (reference sequence). V lost 1 base, J lost 9 bases, and 12 bases lay in between. The CDR3 coding sequence is TGTGCCAGCAGCTTAGGTGCCGGACGGGCCCAGTACTTC. Translation: CASSLGAGRAQYF.

This chain connects TRBV7-2 to TRBJ2-3; 8 nucleotides match TRBD2. CDR3 size: 16 residues. Per the germline V gene, CDR1 is SGHTA and CDR2 is FQGNSA. The V gene end was trimmed by 0 bases and the J gene end by 4 bases; junction bases not matched to a gene: 6. CDR3: CASSLAVGTSSDTQYF. The CDR3 DNA follows: TGTGCCAGCAGCTTAGCGGTGGGGACTAGTTCAGATACGCAGTATTTT. The full variable domain, completed using reference TRBV7-2 and TRBJ2-3, is GAGVSQSPSNKVTEKGKDVELRCDPISGHTALYWYRQSLGQGLEFLIYFQGNSAPDKSGLPSDRFSAERTGGSVSTLTIQRTQQEDSAVYLCASSLAVGTSSDTQYFGPGTRLTVL.

This clonotype was observed a few times. This rearrangement joins TRBV29-1 to TRBJ2-3; D is perhaps TRBD1 or TRBD2 (5 bases each). The CDR3 spans 14 residues. The V end was cut by 2 bases, the J end by 4 bases, with 13 bases between. The germline CDR1 and CDR2 sequences are SQVTM and ANQGSEA. CDR3 nucleotide sequence: TGCAGCGTTGAACGGGGCAAGGTACCAGATACGCAGTATTTT. The encoded protein is CSVERGKVPDTQYF.

This clonotype was recorded a few times. The rearrangement links TRBV11-2 to TRBJ2-2, with D hard to call. The V end lost 1 base, the J end lost 6 bases, and 12 bases lay between the germline ends. CDR1 is SGHAT, CDR2 FQNNGV, per germline. The CDR3 is made up of 15 amino acids. The CDR3: CASSLGHGRAGELFF. CDR3 DNA sequence: TGTGCCAGCAGCTTAGGACACGGAAGGGCCGGGGAGCTGTTTTTT.

V is TRBV19 and J is TRBJ1-1; D is unresolved. This CDR3 has 13 amino acids. V was pared by 5 bases and J by 2 bases, with 9 bases between. Germline CDR1 is LNHDA and CDR2 is SQIVND (reference sequence). CDR3 in DNA: TGTGCCAGTAGTCAGTGGGTTAACACTGAAGCTTTCTTT. Its translation is CASSQWVNTEAFF.

The gene calls are TRBV6-1 and TRBJ1-3; D is undetermined. CDR1 MNHNS and CDR2 SASEGT come from the germline V gene. V was pared by 6 bases and J by 0 bases, with 12 bases between. This CDR3 region has 15 residues. CDR3 protein: CASRLFWDSGNTIYF. CDR3 coding DNA: TGTGCCAGCAGACTCTTTTGGGACTCTGGAAACACCATATATTTT.

The V call is TRBV10-3, the J call TRBJ2-5; D remains ambiguous. CDR1 ENHRY and CDR2 SYGVKD come from the germline V gene. The germline V and J ends were trimmed by 3 bases and 5 bases, with 10 bases remaining between them. The CDR3 loop spans 13 amino acids. The CDR3 here is CAISDGHAETQYF. The CDR3 DNA follows: TGTGCCATCAGTGATGGGCACGCGGAGACCCAGTACTTC.

V and J are TRBV6-2 or TRBV6-3 and TRBJ1-1, with D uncertain. CDR1 is MNHEY and CDR2 is SVGEGT in the germline V gene. The CDR3 contains 12 residues. The ends were cut back, 0 bases at V and 5 bases at J, with 4 bases in the middle. The CDR3 is CASSYSRTEAFF. The DNA of the CDR3 is TGTGCCAGCAGTTACTCAAGGACTGAAGCTTTCTTT.

In its sample, this clonotype was seen a few times. CDR3 in DNA: TGTGCCAGCGGAAGGGACTCAGCCTCCTACAATGAGCAGTTCTTC. This gives the protein CASGRDSASYNEQFF. The V and J genes are TRBV12-3 or TRBV12-4 and TRBJ2-1, with D perhaps matching TRBD2 (6 bases). Trimming shortened V by 8 bases and J by 0 bases, and 14 bases separated the two germline ends. The CDR3 is 15 residues long.

In its sample, this clonotype was seen once. V gene TRBV10-3 combines with J gene TRBJ1-1, with unresolved D. V shed 2 bases and J shed 1 base, with 17 bases lying between them. The CDR3 extends over 17 amino acids. The germline V gene has CDR1 ENHRY and CDR2 SYGVKD. The CDR3 DNA follows: TGTGCCATCAGTGAGATGGCGGCAGGAGGTTCGAACACTGAAGCTTTCTTT. Its translation is CAISEMAAGGSNTEAFF.

The CDR3 bases are TGTGCCAGCAGTTTCTCGCTGAACACTGAAGCTTTCTTT. Translated: CASSFSLNTEAFF. The rearrangement links TRBV27 to TRBJ1-1, with D unclear. This CDR3 region has 13 residues. Trimming took off 3 bases at V and 0 bases at J, with 5 bases between the two ends. CDR1 and CDR2 from the germline V gene are MNHEY and SMNVEV (reference sequence).

This clonotype came up a few times. The rearrangement joins TRBV6-2 or TRBV6-3 to TRBJ1-1; the D gene is possibly TRBD1 (5 bases). Trimming left V 1 base short and J 4 bases short, with 10 bases between. Germline loops: CDR1 MNHEY, CDR2 SVGEGT. CDR3 length: 14 amino acids. The CDR3, as DNA: TGTGCCAGCAGTTACTACCGGGACGGCACTGAAGCTTTCTTT. It specifies CASSYYRDGTEAFF.

The rearrangement links TRBV10-1 to TRBJ2-1; TRBD2 aligns across 9 bases. Germline V gene data show CDR1 as WNHNN and CDR2 as SYGVQD (reference sequence). The CDR3 covers 14 residues. The V and J ends lost 0 bases and 8 bases, in that order; junction bases with no gene match: 2. CDR3 residues: CASSESGGRDEQFF. The DNA for the CDR3 is TGCGCCAGCAGTGAGTCGGGCGGGAGGGATGAGCAGTTCTTC.

The rearrangement links TRBV29-1 to TRBJ1-4, with 10 bases aligning to TRBD1. Germline V gene lookup returns CDR1 SQVTM and CDR2 ANQGSEA. V lost 7 bases to trimming and J lost 7 bases; unmatched junction nucleotides: 6. The CDR3 covers 13 residues. CDR3 sequence (DNA): TGCAGCGGGGGACAGGGGCGCGGTGAAAAACTGTTTTTT. Residues: CSGGQGRGEKLFF.

Only a few counts were recorded for this clonotype. The gene calls are TRBV5-1 and TRBJ1-1, with 8 bases aligning to TRBD1. Germline trimming cut 4 bases from V and 4 bases from J; bases unmatched to any gene: 3. The CDR3 sequence is 13 residues long. CDR1 and CDR2 (germline): SGHRS, YFSETQ. CDR3 bases: TGCGCCAGCAGCGGCGACAGGGGCACTGAAGCTTTCTTT. Translation: CASSGDRGTEAFF.

This clonotype was counted at least ten times. The chain recombines TRBV7-9 with TRBJ2-2; D gene ambiguous. V lost 2 bases and J 4 bases, leaving 8 bases between the germline ends. The germline V gene has CDR1 SEHNR and CDR2 FQNEAQ (reference sequence). This CDR3 region has 14 residues. CDR3 nucleotide sequence: TGTGCCAGCAGCTTATCCCGGTCCACCGGGGAGCTGTTTTTT. It specifies CASSLSRSTGELFF.

This clonotype was picked up many times. This chain uses TRBV27 with TRBJ2-7; D is perhaps TRBD1 (6 bases). Trimming took 4 bases from V and 3 from J, leaving 13 bases between them. The CDR3 consists of 14 residues. Germline CDR1 reads MNHEY; CDR2 reads SMNVEV (reference sequence). CDR3 DNA: TGTGCCAGCAGTTACAGGGAGTCGGGCTACGAGCAGTACTTC. It specifies CASSYRESGYEQYF.

This clonotype was seen only once. This sequence joins TRBV11-1 and TRBJ2-6, with TRBD1 matching over 11 bases. CDR1 is SGHAT and CDR2 is FQDESV in the germline V gene (reference sequence). The CDR3 consists of 19 residues. V trimming: 3 bases; J trimming: 0 bases; junction bases outside the gene matches: 7. CDR3 sequence reads: CASSLGIGTGGSGANVLTF. In DNA form, the CDR3 reads TGTGCCAGCAGCTTGGGGATAGGGACAGGGGGCTCTGGGGCCAACGTCCTGACTTTC.

This clonotype appeared a few times. This chain links TRBV29-1 with TRBJ2-5, with D perhaps being TRBD1 or TRBD2 (5 bases each). The V gene lost 7 bases and the J gene lost 5 bases, with 14 bases spanning the gap. CDR3 length equals 12 residues. Germline loops: CDR1 SQVTM, CDR2 ANQGSEA. The CDR3 is CSARGVRETQYF. The DNA for the CDR3 is TGCAGCGCCCGAGGGGTTAGGGAGACCCAGTACTTC.

In its sample, this clonotype was seen a few times. This sequence joins TRBV7-2 and TRBJ2-5; D is unclear. V lost 6 bases to trimming and J lost 2 bases, with 19 bases between them. The germline V gene encodes CDR1 SGHTA and CDR2 FQGNSA. The CDR3 contains 16 residues. The CDR3 sequence: CASSHLGKQLQETQYF. CDR3 nucleotides: TGTGCCAGCAGTCATCTGGGCAAGCAGCTACAAGAGACCCAGTACTTC.

This clonotype was seen ten or more times. CDR3: CASSPLAGGFYNEQFF. The DNA for the CDR3 is TGTGCCAGCAGCCCCTTAGCGGGGGGGTTTTACAATGAGCAGTTCTTC. V and J are TRBV12-3 or TRBV12-4 and TRBJ2-1, with TRBD2 matching over 11 bases. After removal of 6 bases from V and 4 bases from J, the junction contained 8 bases not matched to a gene. The CDR3 has 16 amino acids.